These 15 T cell receptor beta chains were all obtained from the same sample, sequenced in a study of shared clonotypes between healthy human individuals. Only in-frame clones appear in the TCRdb table, and some are missing; sequencing was by immunoSEQ multiplex PCR. The data contain about 2.4 million clones, around nine tenths of them singletons. Sequencing input: naive CD4+ T cells sorted from blood. Documented subset: CD45RA+ positively selected. All receptors come from a young man in good health.

The chain is built from TRBV11-3 and TRBJ2-7; 8 nucleotides line up with TRBD1. The trim removed 3 bases at V and 10 bases at J, leaving 14 bases unmatched. The germline gives CDR1 SGHNT, CDR2 YENEEA. The length of the CDR3 is 15 residues. CDR3 sequence (DNA): TGTGCCAGCAGCTTGGGCGGGACAGGTCTTGCGGGACAGTACTTC. Protein sequence: CASSLGGTGLAGQYF.

This chain links TRBV6-5 with TRBJ2-1; D gene unclear. The CDR3 contains 15 residues. Germline V gives CDR1 MNHEY, CDR2 SVGAGI. Trimming left V 2 bases short and J 7 bases short, with 15 bases between. The CDR3: CASSYATESQNEQFF. In nucleotides, the CDR3 is TGTGCCAGCAGTTACGCAACCGAGAGTCAGAATGAGCAGTTCTTC.

V gene TRBV18 combines with J gene TRBJ2-3; no reliable D call. Trimming left V 0 bases short and J 0 bases short, with 10 bases between. CDR3 size: 16 residues. The V gene's germline CDR1 is KGHSH and CDR2 LQKENI. This CDR3 is CASSPPEPESTDTQYF. Written as DNA, the CDR3 is TGTGCCAGCTCACCACCGGAGCCGGAAAGCACAGATACGCAGTATTTT.

The V gene is TRBV6-5, the J gene TRBJ2-7; 11 nucleotides agree with TRBD1. Trimming took 6 bases from V and 9 from J; bases not matched to a gene: 10. From germline, CDR1 is MNHEY and CDR2 SVGAGI. The CDR3 loop spans 14 amino acids. The CDR3 region is CASRPPGTGGRQYF. The CDR3, as DNA: TGTGCCAGCAGACCTCCCGGGACAGGGGGAAGGCAGTACTTC.

The chain uses TRBV5-6 and TRBJ2-2; no clear D. Looked up from germline, CDR1 is SGHDT and CDR2 is YYEEEE. Trimming removed 2 bases from V and 7 bases from J, with 9 bases in between. The CDR3 has 13 residues. The CDR3 DNA reads as TGTGCCAGCAGCTTTTGGGTCAACGGGGAGCTGTTTTTT. Protein sequence: CASSFWVNGELFF.

The chain employs TRBV28 and TRBJ1-4; D perhaps matches TRBD1 (6 bases). The length of the CDR3 is 17 residues. Germline CDR1 reads MDHEN; CDR2 reads SYDVKM. Trimming took 4 bases from V and 4 from J, leaving 19 bases between them. This chain's CDR3 is CASSSPMGRGGNEKLFF. CDR3 nucleotides: TGTGCCAGCAGTTCCCCGATGGGGAGAGGGGGTAATGAAAAACTGTTTTTT.

The chain is built from TRBV14 and TRBJ1-1, with a possible D match to TRBD1 (6 bases). The CDR3 totals 14 residues. Germline CDR1 SGHDN, CDR2 FVKESK. The V gene lost 2 bases and the J gene lost 4 bases, with 11 bases spanning the gap. CDR3 bases: TGTGCCAGCAGCCAAACAGGGTTAGGCACTGAAGCTTTCTTT. It encodes CASSQTGLGTEAFF.

The CDR3: CASSLTSDRQETQYF. The CDR3 nucleotides are TGCGCCAGCAGCTTGACTTCGGACAGACAAGAGACCCAGTACTTC. The chain has TRBV5-1 and TRBJ2-5; maybe TRBD1 (6 bases). Germline CDR1 is SGHRS and CDR2 is YFSETQ. The ends were cut back, 1 base at V and 2 bases at J, with 12 bases in the middle. The CDR3 is 15 residues long.

The V and J genes are TRBV6-5 and TRBJ1-2; 9 nucleotides match TRBD1. Unmatched junction bases numbered 8, after V lost 6 bases and J lost 9 bases. The length of the CDR3 is 13 residues. Germline V gene sequence: CDR1 MNHEY, CDR2 SVGAGI. This CDR3 is CASRAPGQGSYTF. CDR3 coding DNA: TGTGCCAGCAGAGCCCCGGGACAGGGCAGCTACACCTTC.

The rearrangement joins TRBV29-1 to TRBJ2-5, with 8 bases that match TRBD2. The CDR3 runs to 16 residues. V shed 6 bases and J 5 bases; nucleotides not matched to a gene: 17. Per germline, CDR1 SQVTM and CDR2 ANQGSEA. The CDR3 DNA follows: TGCAGCGTCCCCGCCGCGGGAGGCCCAATAGGGGAGACCCAGTACTTC. The encoded protein is CSVPAAGGPIGETQYF.

The rearrangement joins TRBV5-4 to TRBJ2-1; 8 bases agree with TRBD1. The V segment lost 5 bases and the J segment 1 base; nucleotides outside the gene matches: 5. The CDR3 totals 15 residues. CDR1 and CDR2 (germline): SGHNT, YYREEE (reference sequence). The CDR3 DNA reads TGTGCCAGCAGATTCGACAGGGGATCCTACAATGAGCAGTTCTTC. It encodes CASRFDRGSYNEQFF.

The rearrangement uses TRBV5-1 and TRBJ2-2, with D perhaps assigned TRBD1 or TRBD2 (5 bases each). The V and J ends lost 5 bases and 6 bases respectively, with 20 bases between them. Germline values: CDR1 SGHRS, CDR2 YFSETQ. The CDR3 extends over 16 amino acids. The CDR3 reads CASSPRPGQTSGELFF. The CDR3 DNA follows: TGCGCCAGCAGTCCGCGACCGGGGCAAACTTCCGGGGAGCTGTTTTTT.

This clone was detected only once. This chain joins TRBV19 and TRBJ2-7; 7 positions agree with TRBD2. This CDR3 is 13 amino acids long. Germline assignment: CDR1 LNHDA and CDR2 SQIVND (reference sequence). V lost 8 bases and J lost 3; bases outside the gene matches: 7. This chain's CDR3 is CASGFGGGYEQYF. Here the CDR3 DNA reads TGTGCCAGTGGTTTTGGGGGGGGCTACGAGCAGTACTTC.

J is TRBJ1-2 and V is TRBV6-5; 8 bases map to TRBD1. The V gene's germline CDR1 is MNHEY and CDR2 SVGAGI. V trimming: 6 bases; J trimming: 0 bases; junction bases outside the gene matches: 3. This CDR3 has 14 residues. The CDR3 nucleotides read TGTGCCAGCAGGCGACAGGGGACTAACTATGGCTACACCTTC. It is translated as CASRRQGTNYGYTF.

The chain uses TRBV7-3 and TRBJ2-3; 12 positions match TRBD2. The V gene's germline CDR1 is SGHTA and CDR2 FQGTGA. The CDR3 sequence is 19 residues long. V lost 5 bases, J lost 1 base, and 13 bases stayed unmatched. The DNA for the CDR3 is TGTGCCAGCAGCCCGCTCCGGCTAGCGGGGGGGCTCCGCACAGATACGCAGTATTTT. Its translation: CASSPLRLAGGLRTDTQYF.